This T cell receptor (beta chain) came from a study of a mutant IDH1 vaccine in newly diagnosed glioma (dated by TCRdb to the early 2020s). In the study overall: Vaccination began 4-6 weeks after radiotherapy alone, or alongside temozolomide cycles in the chemotherapy-containing groups. The approximately 32 treated patients were around 62% male and approximately 40% female, with a mean age of 40.4 years. Prior to enrollment, standard therapy consisting of radiotherapy alone, temozolomide alone, or radiochemotherapy with temozolomide had been administered to patients, with the combination being received by most patients. Visit V12 was the week-35 safety follow-up and visit V13 was the week-47 end of study. Peripheral blood samples were drawn at six visits, namely V03 (baseline), V05, V07, V10, V12 and V13. Longitudinal TCRB deep sequencing was performed for around 23 treated patients wherever samples were available for exploratory analyses. Results the study describes overall, beyond this receptor: Pseudoprogression appeared unrelated to alterations in the top peripheral T cell clonotypes detected by TCRB sequencing. Immune responses induced by the vaccine were seen in over 80% of patients across multiple MHC alleles. It was noted by the authors that analyses of patient blood samples could not be reproduced owing to sample limitations. PBMC samples for TCRB deep sequencing were selected based on availability.

Notes on this clone: Its binding antigen is unknown. No per-base quality is available; no much larger clone lies one base away.

In light of the paper, this sample's time point label describes: week 47, end of study. A 20-mer mutant IDH1 peptide at 300 micrograms in Montanide made up each vaccine dose, which was injected subcutaneously together with topical imiquimod. Patients were given eight vaccinations, in weeks 1, 3, 5, 7, 11, 15, 19 and 23, which matched visits V03 through V10. Newly diagnosed WHO grade 3 or 4 IDH1-mutant astrocytomas showing loss of nuclear ATRX were present in the donors. The samples were drawn from NOA16, a multicentre, single-arm, open-label phase I trial in Germany that tested a mutant IDH1 peptide vaccine in humans for the first time. Genomic DNA for TCRB sequencing was extracted from EDTA blood using the DNeasy Blood and Tissue Kit. The library was made by the immunoSEQ multiplex PCR assay. The hsTCRB Kit was used according to the manufacturer's protocol to amplify rearranged TCR beta chain sequences. Sequencing of TCRB libraries was carried out on an Illumina MiSeq. Per the original workflow: The proprietary platform of the kit vendor was used for demultiplexing, trimming and gene mapping. Imported from immuneACCESS, the table was reduced by TCRdb to in-frame sequences with V and J called. These copies leave out some clones; in studies compared against another copy, an unresolved V gene accounts for under half, and the cause of the remainder is not known. That table is the source of V, J and clone size, and D and trimming were worked out from the DNA. The sample contains tens of thousands of clones, approximately 84% of them found a single time. Around 4.5% of the sample goes to the ten largest clones.

Reading from cysteine to phenylalanine, the CDR3 counts 12 amino acids. Kept here is only the CDR3 DNA, which spans 36 bases and is read in frame from base 1. The germline V gene encodes CDR1 LNHDA and CDR2 SQIVND (reference sequence). V loses 5 bases of germline sequence and J loses 8 bases, and the interval between the two ends is 12 bases. The material sequenced was PBMCs, taken from a glioma patient whose treatment included an IDH1 peptide vaccine. This chain joins TRBV19 to TRBJ1-1, with the D gene not clear enough to name. This TCR was recovered from a young woman with glioma. Some clones in this sample may be carry-over from other donors' samples. The nucleotides are TGTGCCAGTAGTCCCCGGGATATAGAAGCTTTCTTT. This is translated as CASSPRDIEAFF.